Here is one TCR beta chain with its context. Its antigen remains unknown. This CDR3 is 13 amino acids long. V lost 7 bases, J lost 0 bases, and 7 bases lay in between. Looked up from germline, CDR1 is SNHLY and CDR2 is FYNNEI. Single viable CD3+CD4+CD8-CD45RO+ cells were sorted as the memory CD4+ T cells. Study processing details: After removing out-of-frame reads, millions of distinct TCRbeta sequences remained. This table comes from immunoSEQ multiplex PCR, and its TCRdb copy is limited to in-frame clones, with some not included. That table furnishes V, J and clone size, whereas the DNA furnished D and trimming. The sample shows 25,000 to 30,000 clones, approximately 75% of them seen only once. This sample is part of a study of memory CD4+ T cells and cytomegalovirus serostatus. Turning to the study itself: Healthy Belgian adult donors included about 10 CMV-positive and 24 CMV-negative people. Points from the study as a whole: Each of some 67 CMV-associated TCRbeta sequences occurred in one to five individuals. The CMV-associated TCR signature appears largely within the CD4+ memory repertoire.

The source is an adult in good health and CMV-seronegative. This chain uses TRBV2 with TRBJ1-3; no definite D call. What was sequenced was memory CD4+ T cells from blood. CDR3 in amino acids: CASMLGSGNTIYF. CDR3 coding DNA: TGTGCCAGCATGTTGGGCTCTGGAAACACCATATATTTT. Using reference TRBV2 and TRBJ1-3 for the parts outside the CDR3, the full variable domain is EPEVTQTPSHQVTQMGQEVILRCVPISNHLYFYWYRQILGQKVEFLVSFYNNEISEKSEIFDDQFSVERPDGSNFTLKIRSTKLEDSAMYFCASMLGSGNTIYFGEGSWLTVV.